This TCR beta chain was obtained from a study of low-dose radiotherapy and immunotherapy resistance in tumors. For the study at large: Every six weeks patients received intravenous ipilimumab 1 mg/kg, and every two weeks they received intravenous nivolumab 240 mg. One day before radiation and immunotherapy, intravenous cyclophosphamide 200 mg/m2 was administered, with this repeated every two weeks.

Noted time point: before trial treatment. Donors were treated with nivolumab, ipilimumab, aspirin, and low-dose cyclophosphamide and radiotherapy. Eligibility criteria specified advanced solid malignancies devoid of tumor-infiltrating lymphocytes. The CDR3 totals 12 residues. V dropped 5 bases and J dropped 10 bases, with 14 bases sitting between them. TRAV- and TRBV-specific primers, spanning alpha and beta chains, primed first-strand cDNA. Over approximately 20 PCR cycles, TCRs were amplified from a constant-region primer and V-primer adapter. TCRdb recomputed calls from the reads with MiXCR, one row per CDR3 protein. The sample records 60,000 or so distinct CDR3 sequences, about 30% being singletons.

The sequence came from a male donor with rectosigmoid adenocarcinoma. Sequenced material: PBMCs, taken before treatment. The V and J genes are TRBV12-3 or TRBV12-4 and TRBJ1-1, with D maybe TRBD1 (5 bases). CDR3 bases: TGTGCCAGCAGTCTCGTCGGGGCGGGAGCTTTCTTT. This translates into CASSLVGAGAFF.